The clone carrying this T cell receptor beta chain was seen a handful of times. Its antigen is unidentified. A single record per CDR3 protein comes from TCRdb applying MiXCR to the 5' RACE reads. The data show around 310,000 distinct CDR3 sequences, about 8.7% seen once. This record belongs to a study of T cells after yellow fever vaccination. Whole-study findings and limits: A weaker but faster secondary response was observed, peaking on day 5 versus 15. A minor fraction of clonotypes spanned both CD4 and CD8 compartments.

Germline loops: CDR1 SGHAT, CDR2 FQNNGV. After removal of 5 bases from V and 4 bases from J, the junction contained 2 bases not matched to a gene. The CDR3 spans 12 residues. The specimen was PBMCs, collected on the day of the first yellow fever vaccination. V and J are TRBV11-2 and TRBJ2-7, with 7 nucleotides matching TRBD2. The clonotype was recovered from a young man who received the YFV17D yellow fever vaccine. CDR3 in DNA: TGTGCCAGCAGCAGGCGGGAGTACGAGCAGTACGTC. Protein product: CASSRREYEQYV.